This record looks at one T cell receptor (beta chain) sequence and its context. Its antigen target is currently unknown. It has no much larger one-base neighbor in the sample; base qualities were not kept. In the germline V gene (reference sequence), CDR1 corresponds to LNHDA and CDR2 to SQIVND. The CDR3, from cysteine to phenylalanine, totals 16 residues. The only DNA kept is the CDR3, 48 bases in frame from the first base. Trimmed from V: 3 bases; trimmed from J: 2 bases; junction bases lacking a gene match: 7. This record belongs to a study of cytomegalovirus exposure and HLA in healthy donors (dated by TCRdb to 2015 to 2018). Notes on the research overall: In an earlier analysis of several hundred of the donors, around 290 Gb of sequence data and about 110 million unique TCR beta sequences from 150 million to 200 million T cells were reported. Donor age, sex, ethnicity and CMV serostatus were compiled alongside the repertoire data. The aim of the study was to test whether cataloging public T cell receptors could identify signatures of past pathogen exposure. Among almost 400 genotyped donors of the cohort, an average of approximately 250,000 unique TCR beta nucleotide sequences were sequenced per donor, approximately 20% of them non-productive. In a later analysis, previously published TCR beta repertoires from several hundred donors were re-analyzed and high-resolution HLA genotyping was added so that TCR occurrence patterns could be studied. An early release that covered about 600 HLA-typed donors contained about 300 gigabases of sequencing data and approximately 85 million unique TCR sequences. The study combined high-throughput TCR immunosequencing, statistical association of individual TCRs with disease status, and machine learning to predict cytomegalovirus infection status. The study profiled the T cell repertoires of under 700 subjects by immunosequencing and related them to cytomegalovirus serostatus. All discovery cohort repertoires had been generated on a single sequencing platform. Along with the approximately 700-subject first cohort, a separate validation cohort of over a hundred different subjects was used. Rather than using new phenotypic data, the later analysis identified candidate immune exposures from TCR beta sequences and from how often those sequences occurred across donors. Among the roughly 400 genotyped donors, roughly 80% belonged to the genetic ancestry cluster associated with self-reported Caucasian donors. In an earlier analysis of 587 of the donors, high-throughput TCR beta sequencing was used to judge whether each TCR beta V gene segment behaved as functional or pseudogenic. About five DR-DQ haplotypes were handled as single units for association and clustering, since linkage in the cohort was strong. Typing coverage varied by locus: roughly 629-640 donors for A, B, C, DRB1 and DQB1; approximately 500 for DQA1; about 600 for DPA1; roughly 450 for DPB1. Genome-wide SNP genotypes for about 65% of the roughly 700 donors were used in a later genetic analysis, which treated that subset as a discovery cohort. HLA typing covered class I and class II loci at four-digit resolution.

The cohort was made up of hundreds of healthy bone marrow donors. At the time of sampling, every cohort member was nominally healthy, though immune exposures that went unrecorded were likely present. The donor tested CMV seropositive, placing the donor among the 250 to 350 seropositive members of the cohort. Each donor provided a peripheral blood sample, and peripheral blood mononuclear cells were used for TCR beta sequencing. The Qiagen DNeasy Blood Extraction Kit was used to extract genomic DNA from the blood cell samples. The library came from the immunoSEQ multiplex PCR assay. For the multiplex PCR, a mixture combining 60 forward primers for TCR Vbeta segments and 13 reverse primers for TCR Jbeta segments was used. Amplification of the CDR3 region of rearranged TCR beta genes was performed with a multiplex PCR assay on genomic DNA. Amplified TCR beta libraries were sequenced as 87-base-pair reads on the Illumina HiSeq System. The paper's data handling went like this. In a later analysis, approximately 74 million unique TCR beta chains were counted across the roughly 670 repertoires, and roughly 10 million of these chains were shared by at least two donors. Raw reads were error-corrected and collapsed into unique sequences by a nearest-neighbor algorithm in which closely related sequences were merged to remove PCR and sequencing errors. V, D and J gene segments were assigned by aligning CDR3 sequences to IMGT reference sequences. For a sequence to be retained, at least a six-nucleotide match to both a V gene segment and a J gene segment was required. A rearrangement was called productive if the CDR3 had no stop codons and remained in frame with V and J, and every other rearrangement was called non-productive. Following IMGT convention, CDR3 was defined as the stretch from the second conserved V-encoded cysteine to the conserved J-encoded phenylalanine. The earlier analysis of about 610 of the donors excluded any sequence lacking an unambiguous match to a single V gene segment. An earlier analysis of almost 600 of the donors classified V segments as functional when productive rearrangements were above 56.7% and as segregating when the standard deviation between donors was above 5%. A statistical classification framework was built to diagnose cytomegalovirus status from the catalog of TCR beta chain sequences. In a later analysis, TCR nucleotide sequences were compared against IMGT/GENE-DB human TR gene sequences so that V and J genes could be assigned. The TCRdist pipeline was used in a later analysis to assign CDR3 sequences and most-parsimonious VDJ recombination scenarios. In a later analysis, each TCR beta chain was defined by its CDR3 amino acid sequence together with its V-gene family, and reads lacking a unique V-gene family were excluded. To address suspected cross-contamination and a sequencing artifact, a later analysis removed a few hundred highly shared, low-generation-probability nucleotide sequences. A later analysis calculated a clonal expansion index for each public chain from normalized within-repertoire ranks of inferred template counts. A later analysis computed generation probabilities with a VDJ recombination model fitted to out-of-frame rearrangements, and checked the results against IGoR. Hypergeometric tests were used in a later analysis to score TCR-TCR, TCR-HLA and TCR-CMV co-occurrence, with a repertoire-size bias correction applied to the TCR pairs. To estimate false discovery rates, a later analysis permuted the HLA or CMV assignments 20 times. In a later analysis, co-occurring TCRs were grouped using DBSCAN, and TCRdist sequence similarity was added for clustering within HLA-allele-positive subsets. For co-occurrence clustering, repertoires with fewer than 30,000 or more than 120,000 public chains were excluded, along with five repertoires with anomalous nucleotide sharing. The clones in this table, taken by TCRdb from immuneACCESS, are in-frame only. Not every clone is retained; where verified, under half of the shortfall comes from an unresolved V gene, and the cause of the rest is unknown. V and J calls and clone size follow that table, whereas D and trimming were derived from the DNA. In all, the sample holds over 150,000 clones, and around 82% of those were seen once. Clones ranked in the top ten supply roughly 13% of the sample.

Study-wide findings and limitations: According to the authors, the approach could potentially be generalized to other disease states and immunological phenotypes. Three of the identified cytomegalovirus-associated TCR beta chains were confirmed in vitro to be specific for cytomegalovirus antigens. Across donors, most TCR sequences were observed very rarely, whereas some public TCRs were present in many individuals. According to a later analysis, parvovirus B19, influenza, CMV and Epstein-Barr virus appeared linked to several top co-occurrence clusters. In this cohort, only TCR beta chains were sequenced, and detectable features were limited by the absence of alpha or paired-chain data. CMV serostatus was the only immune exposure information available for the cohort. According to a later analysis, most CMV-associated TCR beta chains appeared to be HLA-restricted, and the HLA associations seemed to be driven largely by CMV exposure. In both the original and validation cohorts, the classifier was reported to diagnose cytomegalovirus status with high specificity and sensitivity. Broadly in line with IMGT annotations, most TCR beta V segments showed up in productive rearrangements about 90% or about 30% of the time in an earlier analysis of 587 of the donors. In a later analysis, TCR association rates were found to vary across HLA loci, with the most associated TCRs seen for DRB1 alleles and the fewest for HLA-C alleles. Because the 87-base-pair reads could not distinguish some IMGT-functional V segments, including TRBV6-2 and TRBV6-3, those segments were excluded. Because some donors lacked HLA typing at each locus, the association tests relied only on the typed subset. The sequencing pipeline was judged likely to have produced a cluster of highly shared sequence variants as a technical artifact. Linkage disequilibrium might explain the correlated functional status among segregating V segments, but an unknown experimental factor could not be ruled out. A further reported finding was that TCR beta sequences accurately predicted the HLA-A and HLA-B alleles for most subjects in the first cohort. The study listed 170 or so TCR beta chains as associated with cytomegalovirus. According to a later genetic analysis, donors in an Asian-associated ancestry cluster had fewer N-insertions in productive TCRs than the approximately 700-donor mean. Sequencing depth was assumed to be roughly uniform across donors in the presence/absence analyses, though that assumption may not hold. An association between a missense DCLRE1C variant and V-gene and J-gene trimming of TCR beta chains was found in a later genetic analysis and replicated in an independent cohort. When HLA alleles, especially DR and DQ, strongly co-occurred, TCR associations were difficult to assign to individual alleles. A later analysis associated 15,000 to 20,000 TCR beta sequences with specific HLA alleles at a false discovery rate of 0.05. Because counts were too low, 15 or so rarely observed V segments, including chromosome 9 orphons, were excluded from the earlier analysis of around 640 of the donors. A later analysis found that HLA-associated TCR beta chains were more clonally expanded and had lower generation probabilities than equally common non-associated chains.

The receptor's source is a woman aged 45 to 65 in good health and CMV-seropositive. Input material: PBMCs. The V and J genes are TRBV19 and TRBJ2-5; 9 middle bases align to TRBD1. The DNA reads TGTGCCAGTAGTATGGCACAGGGGGCGGTTCAAGAGACCCAGTACTTC. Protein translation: CASSMAQGAVQETQYF.